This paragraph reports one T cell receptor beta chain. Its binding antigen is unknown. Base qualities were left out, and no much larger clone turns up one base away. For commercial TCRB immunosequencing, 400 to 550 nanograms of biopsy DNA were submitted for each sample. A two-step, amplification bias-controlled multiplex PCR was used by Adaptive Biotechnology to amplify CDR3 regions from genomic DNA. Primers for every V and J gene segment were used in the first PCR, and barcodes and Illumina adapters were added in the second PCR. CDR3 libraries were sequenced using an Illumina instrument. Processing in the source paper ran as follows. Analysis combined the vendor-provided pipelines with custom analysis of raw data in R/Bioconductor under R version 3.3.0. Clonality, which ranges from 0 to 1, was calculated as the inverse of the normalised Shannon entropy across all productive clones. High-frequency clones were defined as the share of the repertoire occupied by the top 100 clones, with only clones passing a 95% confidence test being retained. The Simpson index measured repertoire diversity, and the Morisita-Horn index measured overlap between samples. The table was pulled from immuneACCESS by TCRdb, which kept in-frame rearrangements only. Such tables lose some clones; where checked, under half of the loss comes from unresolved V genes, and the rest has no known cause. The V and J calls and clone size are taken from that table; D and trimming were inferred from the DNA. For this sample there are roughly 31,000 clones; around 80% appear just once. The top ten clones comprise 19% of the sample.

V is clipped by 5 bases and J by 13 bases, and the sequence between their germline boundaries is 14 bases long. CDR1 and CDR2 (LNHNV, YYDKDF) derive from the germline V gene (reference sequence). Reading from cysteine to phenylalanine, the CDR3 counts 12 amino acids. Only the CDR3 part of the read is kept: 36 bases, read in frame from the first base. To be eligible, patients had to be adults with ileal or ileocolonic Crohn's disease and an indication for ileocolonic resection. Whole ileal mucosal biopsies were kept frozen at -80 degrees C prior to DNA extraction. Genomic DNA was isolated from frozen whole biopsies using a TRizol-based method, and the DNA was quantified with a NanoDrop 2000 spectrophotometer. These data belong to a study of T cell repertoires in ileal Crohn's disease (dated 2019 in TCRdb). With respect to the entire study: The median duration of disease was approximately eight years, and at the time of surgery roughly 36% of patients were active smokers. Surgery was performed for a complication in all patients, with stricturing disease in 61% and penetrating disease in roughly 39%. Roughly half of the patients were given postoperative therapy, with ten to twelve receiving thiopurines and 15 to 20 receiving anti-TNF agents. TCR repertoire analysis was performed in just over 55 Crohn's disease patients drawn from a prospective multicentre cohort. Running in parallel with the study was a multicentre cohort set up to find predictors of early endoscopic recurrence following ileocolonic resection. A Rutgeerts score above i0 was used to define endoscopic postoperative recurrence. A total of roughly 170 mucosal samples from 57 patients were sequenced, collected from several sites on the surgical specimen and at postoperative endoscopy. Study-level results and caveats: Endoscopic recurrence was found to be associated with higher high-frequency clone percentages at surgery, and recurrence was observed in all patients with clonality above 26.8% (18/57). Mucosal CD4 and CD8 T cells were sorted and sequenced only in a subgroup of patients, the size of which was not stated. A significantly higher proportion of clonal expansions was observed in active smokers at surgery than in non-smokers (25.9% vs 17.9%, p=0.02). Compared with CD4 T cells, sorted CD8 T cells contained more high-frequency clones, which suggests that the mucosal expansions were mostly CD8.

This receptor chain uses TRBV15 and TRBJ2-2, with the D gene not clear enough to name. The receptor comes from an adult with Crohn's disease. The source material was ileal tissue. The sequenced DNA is TGTGCCACCAGCCTGCACCGGGTCTCGCTGTTTTTT. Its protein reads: CATSLHRVSLFF.